This is a list of T cell receptor beta chains from one sample in a study of shared clonotypes between healthy human individuals. Clones were sequenced by immunoSEQ multiplex PCR, and TCRdb holds only the in-frame ones, with some missing. This table holds about a million clones, 70% to 85% found once. Sequencing input: memory CD4+ T cells from PBMCs. The receptors here all came from a man younger than 35 in good health. Some clones in this sample may be carry-over from other donors' samples. Each CDR3 is given with its conserved first and last residue. A D gene is named only where the DNA matches it firmly. Size tells how often a clone was seen (once, few, many) or the class of an expanded clone, and some rows leave it out.

J gene	V gene	D gene	clone size	CDR3 protein	CDR3 DNA
TRBJ2-7	TRBV5-1	NA	NA	CASSPGSRGYEQYF	TGCGCCAGCAGCCCCGGGTCGCGCGGCTACGAGCAGTACTTC
TRBJ1-2	TRBV27	TRBD1	NA	CASSFLQGGNGYTF	TGTGCCAGCAGTTTCCTACAGGGGGGAAATGGCTACACCTTC
TRBJ1-2	TRBV29-1	TRBD1	NA	CSVVGTDYGYTF	TGCAGCGTTGTTGGGACAGATTATGGCTACACCTTC
TRBJ2-7	TRBV18	NA	once	CASSPLYGGEREQYF	TGTGCCAGCTCACCTTTGTATGGAGGGGAGAGGGAGCAGTACTTC
TRBJ2-5	TRBV2	NA	few	CASSVEQQETQYF	TGTGCCAGCAGTGTGGAACAGCAAGAGACCCAGTACTTC
TRBJ2-6	TRBV4-2	NA	NA	CASSRGPAADSGANVLTF	TGTGCCAGCAGCCGAGGCCCCGCGGCTGACTCTGGGGCCAACGTCCTGACTTTC
TRBJ2-1	TRBV5-1	TRBD2	NA	CASSLGLAGIDEQFF	TGCGCCAGCAGCCTGGGACTAGCGGGTATCGATGAGCAGTTCTTC
TRBJ2-3	TRBV7-8	NA	NA	CASSLEASRPDTQYF	TGTGCCAGCAGCTTAGAGGCCTCTCGGCCAGATACGCAGTATTTT
TRBJ2-7	TRBV4-1	NA	NA	CASSQDLVSYEQYF	TGCGCCAGCAGCCAAGATCTAGTCTCCTACGAGCAGTACTTC
TRBJ1-2	TRBV5-6	NA	many	CASSFLQGYGYTF	TGTGCCAGCAGCTTCTTACAGGGCTATGGCTACACCTTC
TRBJ2-1	TRBV20-1	NA	NA	CSASYNEQFF	TGCAGTGCTAGCTACAATGAGCAGTTCTTC
TRBJ1-5	TRBV6-1	NA	NA	CASSDGQNGQPQHF	TGTGCCAGCAGTGACGGACAGAATGGTCAGCCCCAGCATTTT
TRBJ1-1	TRBV5-1	NA	few	CASSLVGEKAFF	TGCGCCAGCAGCTTGGTGGGGGAGAAAGCTTTCTTT
TRBJ2-1	TRBV5-4	TRBD2	NA	CASSSPGLAGEYNEQFF	TGTGCCAGCAGCTCACCGGGACTAGCGGGAGAGTACAATGAGCAGTTCTTC
TRBJ2-6	TRBV6-1	TRBD2	NA	CASSELAGNSGANVLTF	TGTGCCAGCAGTGAGCTAGCGGGGAACTCTGGGGCCAACGTCCTGACTTTC
TRBJ1-1	TRBV7-3	TRBD1	NA	CASSLGGGADAITEAFF	TGTGCCAGCAGCTTAGGAGGGGGCGCGGATGCGATCACTGAAGCTTTCTTT
TRBJ2-1	TRBV2	NA	NA	CASSPRGGEQFF	TGTGCCAGCAGTCCCAGAGGTGGTGAGCAGTTCTTC
TRBJ1-4	TRBV5-1	NA	once	CASSFAGPNEKLFF	TGCGCCAGCAGCTTCGCGGGTCCTAATGAAAAACTGTTTTTT
TRBJ2-5	TRBV5-1	NA	NA	CASSSLVLQETQYF	TGCGCCAGCAGCTCACTAGTTCTCCAAGAGACCCAGTACTTC
TRBJ2-5	TRBV7-3	TRBD2	once	CASSRTSGLQETQYF	TGTGCCAGCAGCCGGACTAGCGGCCTTCAAGAGACCCAGTACTTC
TRBJ2-1	TRBV11-3	TRBD2	NA	CASSQRSGTDNEQFF	TGTGCCAGCAGCCAGAGGAGCGGGACGGACAATGAGCAGTTCTTC
TRBJ2-7	TRBV7-6	NA	NA	CASSLRNREAEQYF	TGTGCCAGCAGCTTGCGGAACAGGGAGGCCGAGCAGTACTTC
TRBJ2-7	TRBV18	NA	NA	CASSPQGDGSYEQYF	TGTGCCAGCTCACCACAAGGGGACGGCTCCTACGAGCAGTACTTC
TRBJ2-7	TRBV4-3	TRBD2	few	CASSLGLAGGPAYEQYF	TGCGCCAGCAGCCTTGGACTAGCGGGAGGGCCGGCCTACGAGCAGTACTTC
TRBJ1-2	TRBV29-1	TRBD1	NA	CSAATGGNYGYTF	TGCAGCGCAGCGACAGGGGGGAACTATGGCTACACCTTC
TRBJ2-7	TRBV6-1	NA	NA	CASSAFGTGTYEQYF	TGTGCCAGCAGTGCCTTTGGGACGGGCACCTACGAGCAGTACTTC
TRBJ2-5	TRBV5-1	NA	NA	CASRPAGIETQYF	TGCGCCAGCAGGCCAGCGGGTATAGAGACCCAGTACTTC
TRBJ1-1	TRBV6-1	NA	once	CASSVRQTIAAFF	TGTGCCAGCAGTGTTAGACAGACCATTGCAGCTTTCTTT
TRBJ2-1	TRBV2	NA	NA	CASRFEGRGKFF	TGTGCCAGCAGGTTTGAGGGGAGGGGGAAGTTCTTC
TRBJ2-4	TRBV15	NA	NA	CATSRGGATVNIQYF	TGTGCCACCAGCAGGGGGGGCGCGACGGTAAACATTCAGTACTTC